Sequencing of this T cell receptor beta chain was carried out in a study of Ad26.COV2.S vaccination and SARS-CoV-2 variants. Treatment indicated: some 20 received Ad26.COV2.S at low or high dose, single or two shots; several received placebo; per-sample allocation not given. Vaccine and placebo recipients were sampled on day 63 after the first injection. V lost 1 base to trimming and J lost 5 bases, with 29 bases between them. Germline lookup yields CDR1 MNHNS and CDR2 SASEGT. This CDR3 comprises 20 residues. Produced via immunoSEQ multiplex PCR; TCRdb's table is partial and in-frame only. This table holds some 340,000 clones, just under 85% found once.

The chain links TRBV6-1 to TRBJ2-5; the D gene is possibly TRBD2 (7 bases). The input for sequencing was peripheral blood, taken in a trial of Ad26.COV2.S vaccine versus placebo. The sequence was collected from a person aged 18-60 years who received the Ad26.COV2.S COVID-19 vaccine or a placebo. CDR3 nucleotides: TGTGCCAGCAGTGAAGGTGAGGGGCCCCGGGGGCGGGGGCCTGGGGAGACCCAGTACTTC. Residues: CASSEGEGPRGRGPGETQYF.